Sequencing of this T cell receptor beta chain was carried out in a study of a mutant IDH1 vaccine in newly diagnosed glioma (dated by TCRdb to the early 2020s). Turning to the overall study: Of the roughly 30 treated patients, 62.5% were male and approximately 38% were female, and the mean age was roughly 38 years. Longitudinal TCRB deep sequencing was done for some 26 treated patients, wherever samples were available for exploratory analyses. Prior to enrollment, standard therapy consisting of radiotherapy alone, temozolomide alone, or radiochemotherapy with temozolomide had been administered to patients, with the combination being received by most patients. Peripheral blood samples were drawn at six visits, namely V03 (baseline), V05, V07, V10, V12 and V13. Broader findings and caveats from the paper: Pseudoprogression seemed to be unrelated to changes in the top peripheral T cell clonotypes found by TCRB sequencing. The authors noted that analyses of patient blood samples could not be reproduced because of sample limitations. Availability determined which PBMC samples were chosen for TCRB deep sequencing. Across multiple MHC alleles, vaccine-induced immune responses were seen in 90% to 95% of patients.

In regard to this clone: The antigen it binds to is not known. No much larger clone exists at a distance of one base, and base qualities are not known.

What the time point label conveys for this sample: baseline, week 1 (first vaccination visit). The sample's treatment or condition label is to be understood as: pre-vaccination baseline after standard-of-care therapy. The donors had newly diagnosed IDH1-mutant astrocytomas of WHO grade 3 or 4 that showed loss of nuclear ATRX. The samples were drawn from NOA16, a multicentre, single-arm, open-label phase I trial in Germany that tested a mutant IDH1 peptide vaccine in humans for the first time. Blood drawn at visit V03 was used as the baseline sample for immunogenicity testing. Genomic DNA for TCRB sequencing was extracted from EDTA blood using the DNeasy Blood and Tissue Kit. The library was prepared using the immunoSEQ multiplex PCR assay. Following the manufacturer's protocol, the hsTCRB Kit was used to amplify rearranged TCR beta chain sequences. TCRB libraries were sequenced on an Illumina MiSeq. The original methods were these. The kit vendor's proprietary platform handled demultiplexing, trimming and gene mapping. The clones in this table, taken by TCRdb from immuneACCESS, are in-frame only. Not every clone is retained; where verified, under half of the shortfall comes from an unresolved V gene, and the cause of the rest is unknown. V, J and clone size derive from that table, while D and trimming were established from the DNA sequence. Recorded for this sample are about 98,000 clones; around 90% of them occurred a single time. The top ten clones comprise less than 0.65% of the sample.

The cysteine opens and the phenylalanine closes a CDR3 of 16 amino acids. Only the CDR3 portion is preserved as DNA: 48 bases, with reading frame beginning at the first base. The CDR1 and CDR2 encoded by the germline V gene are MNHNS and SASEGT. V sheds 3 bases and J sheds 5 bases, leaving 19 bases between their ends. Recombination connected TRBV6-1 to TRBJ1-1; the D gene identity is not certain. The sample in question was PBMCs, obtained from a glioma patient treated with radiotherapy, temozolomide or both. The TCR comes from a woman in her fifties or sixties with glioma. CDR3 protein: CASSDSQLVVRTEAFF. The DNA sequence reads TGTGCCAGCAGTGATTCCCAATTGGTAGTAAGAACTGAAGCTTTCTTT.